These 10 T cell receptor beta chains were sequenced from one sample in a study of CD8 T cells in ankylosing spondylitis. General study findings and limits: Typical of ankylosing spondylitis blood, it appeared, was a TCR beta motif of eight highly homologous variants.

The antigens these receptors bind are not known. TCRdb fed the 5' RACE reads into MiXCR, producing one record per CDR3 protein. The sample includes roughly 670,000 distinct CDR3 sequences, about 20% of them seen just once. Sample: blood, either unsorted or a sorted T cell fraction (not recorded which). These receptors all come from a male donor with ankylosing spondylitis.

This clonotype was observed many times. V usage is TRBV7-9 and J usage is TRBJ1-4; no firm D call. Germline lookup yields CDR1 SEHNR and CDR2 FQNEAQ (reference sequence). Trimming stripped 5 bases from V and 8 bases from J, with 18 bases between. The CDR3 length is 15 residues. CDR3 sequence (DNA): TGTGCCAGCAGCCATACGGACCTCCCGGGGGAAAAACTGTTTTTT. It specifies CASSHTDLPGEKLFF.

This clonotype came up a few times. V usage is TRBV4-3 and J usage is TRBJ2-7; TRBD1 matches 7 bases. Trimming cost V 0 bases and J 0 bases; bases outside gene matches: 2. CDR1 LGHNA and CDR2 YSLEER come from the germline V gene. This CDR3 is built from 15 residues. Here the CDR3 DNA reads TGCGCCAGCAGCCAAGATGGGGACAGCTCCTACGAGCAGTACTTC. Translating gives CASSQDGDSSYEQYF.

The chain uses TRBV4-1 and TRBJ1-5, with 12 bases identical to TRBD1. The CDR3 loop spans 19 amino acids. The V gene's germline CDR1 is MGHRA and CDR2 YSYEKL. Trimming removed 1 base from V and 0 bases from J; junction bases left unmatched: 7. CDR3 residues: CASSQAGTGGVYSNQPQHF. CDR3 DNA sequence: TGCGCCAGCAGCCAAGCCGGGACAGGGGGCGTTTATAGCAATCAGCCCCAGCATTTT.

The gene calls are TRBV20-1 and TRBJ2-7; 10 bases align to TRBD2. The length of the CDR3 is 15 residues. V shed 0 bases and J 5 bases; nucleotides not matched to a gene: 7. Germline loops: CDR1 DFQATT, CDR2 SNEGSKA (reference sequence). The DNA for the CDR3 is TGCAGTGCTAGAGATGTAGTAACTAGCGGGAACGAGCAGTACTTC. The encoded protein is CSARDVVTSGNEQYF.

This clonotype was counted only a few times. The chain recombines TRBV7-6 with TRBJ2-2, with 13 bases aligning to TRBD2. V shed 5 bases, J shed 5 bases, and the junction held 5 bases outside the gene matches. The germline CDR1 and CDR2 sequences are SGHVS and FNYEAQ. CDR3 length equals 16 residues. The CDR3 here is CASSLLTSGRTGELFF. The CDR3 DNA is TGTGCCAGCAGCCTGCTGACTAGCGGGAGGACCGGGGAGCTGTTTTTT.

In this sample, this clonotype turned up many times. The chain uses TRBV5-1 and TRBJ2-5; TRBD2 matches at 11 bases. Germline assignment: CDR1 SGHRS and CDR2 YFSETQ. The CDR3 contains 16 residues. Trimming cost V 0 bases and J 1 base; bases outside gene matches: 2. The DNA for the CDR3 is TGCGCCAGCAGCTTGGCCGGGACTAGCGGCCAAGAGACCCAGTACTTC. Its protein product is CASSLAGTSGQETQYF.

This clonotype appeared a few times. The gene calls are TRBV27 and TRBJ1-1, with a weak D call TRBD1 (6 bases). The germline V gene has CDR1 MNHEY and CDR2 SMNVEV (reference sequence). This CDR3 has 15 residues. V gave up 5 bases and J gave up 0 bases, with 13 bases separating them. Here the CDR3 reads CASSPTGPMNTEAFF. The DNA of the CDR3 is TGTGCCAGCAGTCCGACAGGACCTATGAACACTGAAGCTTTCTTT.

This chain joins TRBV4-1 and TRBJ2-1; 14 bases are shared with TRBD2. Trimming cost V 0 bases and J 7 bases; bases outside gene matches: 5. Germline V gene data show CDR1 as MGHRA and CDR2 as YSYEKL. The CDR3 extends over 17 amino acids. CDR3 in amino acids: CASSQEVGLAGGNEQFF. As DNA, the CDR3 is TGCGCCAGCAGCCAAGAAGTAGGACTAGCGGGAGGTAATGAGCAGTTCTTC.

CDR3 coding DNA: TGTGCCAGCAGCAAGCAGGGACAGGGTGGAGAGACCCAGTACTTC. Translating gives CASSKQGQGGETQYF. This rearrangement joins TRBV7-9 to TRBJ2-5; 9 positions agree with TRBD1. The CDR3 loop spans 15 amino acids. Germline CDR1 is SEHNR and CDR2 is FQNEAQ (reference sequence). Unmatched junction bases numbered 8, after V lost 5 bases and J lost 4 bases.

This clonotype has just a few counts. The chain has TRBV3-1 and TRBJ1-1; TRBD1 agrees at 7 bases. The CDR3 totals 13 residues. With V trimmed by 4 bases and J by 10 bases, 9 bases remained unmatched. CDR1 LGHDT and CDR2 YNNKEL come from the germline V gene (reference sequence). The CDR3 DNA is TGTGCCAGCAGCCTAAACAGGGGAAGAGTAGCTTTCTTT. Translation: CASSLNRGRVAFF.